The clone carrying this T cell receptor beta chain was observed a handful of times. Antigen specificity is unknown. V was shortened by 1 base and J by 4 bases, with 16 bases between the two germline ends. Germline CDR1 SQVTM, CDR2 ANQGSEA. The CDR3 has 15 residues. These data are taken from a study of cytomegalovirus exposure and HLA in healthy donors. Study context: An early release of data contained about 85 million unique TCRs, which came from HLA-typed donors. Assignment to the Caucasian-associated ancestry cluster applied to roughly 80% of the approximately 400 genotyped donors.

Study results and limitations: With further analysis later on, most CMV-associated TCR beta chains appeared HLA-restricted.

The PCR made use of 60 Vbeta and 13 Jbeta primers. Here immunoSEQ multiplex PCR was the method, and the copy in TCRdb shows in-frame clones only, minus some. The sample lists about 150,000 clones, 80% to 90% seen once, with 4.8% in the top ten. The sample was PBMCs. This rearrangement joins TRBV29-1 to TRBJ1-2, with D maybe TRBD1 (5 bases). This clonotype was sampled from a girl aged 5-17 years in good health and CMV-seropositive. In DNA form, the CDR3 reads TGCAGCGTTGAAGGTCGGGCAGGGATGCGCTATGGCTACACCTTC. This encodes CSVEGRAGMRYGYTF.